Included here is one TCR beta chain sequence, with context. What antigen it recognizes has not been identified. No base quality information exists; no much larger clone differs at one position. Library method: RT-PCR. TCRdb records NextSeq 550 as the sequencer. TCRdb reanalyzed the raw reads on its own, using fastp at Q25 for trimming and MiXCR for clone calling, and kept in-frame beta chains. Rows matching on CDR3 protein sequence are summarized as one entry with the most common DNA and genes. The sample has roughly 940,000 distinct CDR3 sequences on record, about 20% of them singletons. Clones ranked in the top ten supply around 6% of the sample. The data are from a study of patients and donors after allogeneic stem cell transplantation (TCRdb year 2020). CDR3 length: 14 amino acids, cysteine to phenylalanine. CDR3 DNA is the only sequence kept; it has 42 bases, read in frame from the first base. V is pared back by 6 bases and J by 4 bases, with 13 bases lying between the germline termini. Reading the germline V gene gives CDR1 ENHRY and CDR2 SYGVKD.

The clonotype originates from a human donor who was either an allogeneic HSCT recipient or a stem cell or donor lymphocyte infusion donor (not recorded which). It is not recorded whose cells these are; they may come from a transplant donor. The sample taken for sequencing was blood, either unsorted or a sorted T cell fraction (not recorded which). The rearranged segments are TRBV10-3 and TRBJ2-1; the D region may be TRBD1 or TRBD2, each matching 5 bases equally. This receptor carries the CDR3 CAIRQGEGYNEQFF. The DNA is as follows: TGTGCCATCAGGCAGGGAGAGGGTTACAATGAGCAGTTCTTC.